The clone carrying this T cell receptor beta chain was observed once. Its target is not known. The germline V gene has CDR1 SGDLS and CDR2 YYNGEE. The ends were cut back, 3 bases at V and 3 bases at J, with 10 bases in the middle. This CDR3 spans 14 amino acids. This specimen comes from a study of post-analysis software for immune sequencing data. Points from the study as a whole: In patients, about 5 TRBV segments were more frequent than in controls, with TRBV5-6, TRBV5-1 and TRBV20-1 among them.

Sequencing libraries made from TCR beta cDNA carried unique molecular identifiers. Each sample of about 0.95 to 11 million input T cells yielded roughly 500,000 cDNA molecules, so each molecule approximated one T cell. MiXCR, run by TCRdb on the PCR reads, gives a single entry per CDR3 protein. The sample has roughly 800,000 distinct CDR3 sequences, 46% seen once. This TCR was recovered from a girl under 18 with multiple sclerosis. Sequencing was carried out using blood. This chain joins TRBV9 and TRBJ1-5; D remains unclear. The CDR3 is CASSDGYDNQPQHF. The CDR3 nucleotides are TGTGCCAGCAGCGATGGTTACGACAATCAGCCCCAGCATTTT.